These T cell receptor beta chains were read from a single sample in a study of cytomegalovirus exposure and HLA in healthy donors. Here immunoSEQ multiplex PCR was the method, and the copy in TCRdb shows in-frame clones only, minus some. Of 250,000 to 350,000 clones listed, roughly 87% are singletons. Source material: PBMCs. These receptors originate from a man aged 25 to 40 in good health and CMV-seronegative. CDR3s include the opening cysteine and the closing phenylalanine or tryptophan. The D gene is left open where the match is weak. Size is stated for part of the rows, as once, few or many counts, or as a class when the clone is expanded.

TGTGCCAGCAGCCTCGGTCTGACAGGGACTAATGAAAAACTGTTTTTT,CASSLGLTGTNEKLFF,TRBD1,TRBJ1-4,TRBV7-2,-
TGTGCCAGCAACCTAGCGGGGGGGAGCTCCTACGAGCAGTACTTC,CASNLAGGSSYEQYF,TRBD2,TRBJ2-7,TRBV6-5,-
TGTGCCAGCAGCTCCCAGCGGGGGGCCCAACTCGAGCAGTACTTC,CASSSQRGAQLEQYF,TRBD2,TRBJ2-7,TRBV5-6,-
TGTGCCAGCAGTCCAAGGACAGGCTCCGTAATGAACACTGAAGCTTTCTTT,CASSPRTGSVMNTEAFF,TRBD1,TRBJ1-1,TRBV2,-
TGTGCCAGCAGTGAATACAGTAACACTGAAGCTTTCTTT,CASSEYSNTEAFF,-,TRBJ1-1,TRBV2,-
TGTGCCAGCAGTTATCCAACGACAGTATTCGATTCACCCCTCCACTTT,CASSYPTTVFDSPLHF,-,TRBJ1-6,TRBV6-6,-
TGTGCCAGCAGCCAACAGGGGGCTGACTACACCATATATTTT,CASSQQGADYTIYF,TRBD1,TRBJ1-3,TRBV6-6,-
TGTGCCAGTAGTCTCCAGGGGGCGCGGGAGACCCAGTACTTC,CASSLQGARETQYF,TRBD1,TRBJ2-5,TRBV19,once
TGTGCCAGCAGCTTGGACAGCTATGGCTACACCTTC,CASSLDSYGYTF,-,TRBJ1-2,TRBV7-2,-
TGCGCCAGCAAGACTATTCCGGGACAGGCCGCCCAAGGACTGTTTTTT,CASKTIPGQAAQGLFF,TRBD1,TRBJ1-4,TRBV5-1,once
TGTGCCAGCAGTGAAGACAGGGTTATGCCTGAAGCTTTCTTT,CASSEDRVMPEAFF,-,TRBJ1-1,TRBV6-1,-
TGCGCCAGCAGCCCACTCACCGGGACAGACAATGAGCAGTTCTTC,CASSPLTGTDNEQFF,TRBD1,TRBJ2-1,TRBV5-1,-
TGCGCCAGCAGCCAGACCACAGGGACCGGCGGGGAGCTGTTTTTT,CASSQTTGTGGELFF,-,TRBJ2-2,TRBV4-3,-
TGTGCCAGCAGCCGTGCAGGGTTATACGAGCAGTACTTC,CASSRAGLYEQYF,-,TRBJ2-7,TRBV14,-
TGTGCCAGCAGCCCCCCGTTTGGGGAGCTGTTTTTT,CASSPPFGELFF,-,TRBJ2-2,TRBV5-4,-
TGTGCCAGCAGCTTAGTGGCTAGCGGGGGCTCCTACGAGCAGTACTTC,CASSLVASGGSYEQYF,TRBD2,TRBJ2-7,TRBV7-9,-
TGTGCCAGCAGCTTTCAATCGAACACTGAAGCTTTCTTT,CASSFQSNTEAFF,-,TRBJ1-1,TRBV7-2,-
TGTGCCAGCAGCTTCAGGTACGAGCAGTACTTC,CASSFRYEQYF,-,TRBJ2-7,TRBV7-9,-
TGTGCCAGCAGCTCGCCGGGACAAGATACGCAGTATTTT,CASSSPGQDTQYF,-,TRBJ2-3,TRBV7-2,-
TGTGCCAGCAGCCTCAACGTACGGGACAGGGGTATCAATGAGCAGTTCTTC,CASSLNVRDRGINEQFF,TRBD1,TRBJ2-1,TRBV7-9,-
TGTGCCAGCAACCCAGACAGGGGCGCAGATACGCAGTATTTT,CASNPDRGADTQYF,TRBD1,TRBJ2-3,TRBV6-5,-
TGTGCCAGCAAACTAGCGGGGGGGCCTGGGGAGCTGTTTTTT,CASKLAGGPGELFF,TRBD2,TRBJ2-2,TRBV6-1,-
TGTGCCAGCAGCCCTTGGGAGTACAGAACCGCTAGTTATGGCTACACCTTC,CASSPWEYRTASYGYTF,-,TRBJ1-2,TRBV9,-
TGCGCCAGCAGCCAAGGGCGAGCCGGGGCGGGGGAGAGCACAGATACGCAGTATTTT,CASSQGRAGAGESTDTQYF,TRBD2,TRBJ2-3,TRBV4-1,-
TGTGCCAGCAGTTACTCTTTAGCGAGCGATGAGCAGTTCTTC,CASSYSLASDEQFF,-,TRBJ2-1,TRBV6-5,-
TGTGCCAGTCCCCCTTCATGGGGGACTACCTACGAGCAGTACTTC,CASPPSWGTTYEQYF,TRBD2,TRBJ2-7,TRBV7-6,-
TGTGCCAGCAGTCCACCGACAGGGACGAACACTGAAGCTTTCTTT,CASSPPTGTNTEAFF,TRBD1,TRBJ1-1,TRBV28,-
TGCGCCAGCAGCTTGGCCACGGGAGGGACGGACACCGGGGAGCTGTTTTTT,CASSLATGGTDTGELFF,TRBD2,TRBJ2-2,TRBV5-1,-
TGTGCCACCAGCAGAGTTCTGGGAGCCGATGAAGCTTTCTTT,CATSRVLGADEAFF,-,TRBJ1-1,TRBV15,once
TGTGCCAGCAGCTTAGCGAAAAGGACAGGAACGAACACTGAAGCTTTCTTT,CASSLAKRTGTNTEAFF,TRBD1,TRBJ1-1,TRBV7-9,-
TGTGCCAGCAGCGTAGGCGCCTCTGGAAACACCATATATTTT,CASSVGASGNTIYF,-,TRBJ1-3,TRBV9,-
TGTGCCAGCAGCCCGGAAGGACAAATTTACAATGAGCAGTTCTTC,CASSPEGQIYNEQFF,-,TRBJ2-1,TRBV11-2,-
TGTGCCAGCAGACCTCCTGACAGAGATAATTCACCCCTCCACTTT,CASRPPDRDNSPLHF,-,TRBJ1-6,TRBV27,once
TGTGCCAGCAGCTTGACAGGGAACAATTCACCCCTCCACTTT,CASSLTGNNSPLHF,TRBD1,TRBJ1-6,TRBV11-3,-
TGTGCCACCGCGGTTGCGGATACTAATTCACCCCTCCACTTT,CATAVADTNSPLHF,-,TRBJ1-6,TRBV18,-
TGTGCCAGCAGCATAGCGGGGGGGCGGGAGACCCAGTACTTC,CASSIAGGRETQYF,TRBD2,TRBJ2-5,TRBV7-2,-
TGTGCCAGCAGCCTCCCGACCGGGACAGGGGGGGACGAGCAGTACTTC,CASSLPTGTGGDEQYF,TRBD1,TRBJ2-7,TRBV5-5,-
TGTGCCAGCAGGGGAGTGATCGGAGACCGACACTATGGCTACACCTTC,CASRGVIGDRHYGYTF,-,TRBJ1-2,TRBV2,-
TGTGCCAGCAGCCCAGACACTAGGAGAACTAATGAAAAACTGTTTTTT,CASSPDTRRTNEKLFF,-,TRBJ1-4,TRBV7-9,-
TGTGCCAGCTCACTAGCGGGGGCCTTATACAATGAGCAGTTCTTC,CASSLAGALYNEQFF,TRBD2,TRBJ2-1,TRBV18,-
TGTGCCAGTAAAGCAACAGGGACACCCCAAGTAGAGACCCAGTACTTC,CASKATGTPQVETQYF,-,TRBJ2-5,TRBV19,-
TGTGCCAGCAGCTTAGGGCGGGGGATCACAGATACGCAGTATTTT,CASSLGRGITDTQYF,TRBD2,TRBJ2-3,TRBV7-8,-
TGTGCCAGCAGCCAAGAGGGCGTGTTGAACACTGAAGCTTTCTTT,CASSQEGVLNTEAFF,-,TRBJ1-1,TRBV14,-
TGTGCCAGTAGTGCGGACAGGGGAAACACCATATATTTT,CASSADRGNTIYF,TRBD1,TRBJ1-3,TRBV19,-
TGTGCCAGCAGCTTAGTAGGGTGGGGGCGGTTTGCGAATACTAATGAAAAACTGTTTTTT,CASSLVGWGRFANTNEKLFF,-,TRBJ1-4,TRBV7-8,-
TGTGCCAGCTCACCAATCCCAGGACAGGGGTTCACAGATACGCAGTATTTT,CASSPIPGQGFTDTQYF,TRBD1,TRBJ2-3,TRBV18,-
TGTGCCAGCAGCCACAGACAGGGACCCAACACCGGGGAGCTGTTTTTT,CASSHRQGPNTGELFF,TRBD1,TRBJ2-2,TRBV7-9,-
TGTGCCAGCAGCTACGCGGGGGCCGAGGACACAGATACGCAGTATTTT,CASSYAGAEDTDTQYF,-,TRBJ2-3,TRBV5-4,-
TGTGCCAGCAGCTCCGGACAGAAGAGACCAATGAACACTGAAGCTTTCTTT,CASSSGQKRPMNTEAFF,-,TRBJ1-1,TRBV7-9,-
TGTGCCAGCAGCTCGGCGGACAGGCCCTACTATGGCTACACCTTC,CASSSADRPYYGYTF,TRBD1,TRBJ1-2,TRBV7-2,-
TGTGCCAGCAGCCCCCATCGTCTGGGAGGCACTGAAGCTTTCTTT,CASSPHRLGGTEAFF,-,TRBJ1-1,TRBV7-9,-
TGTGCCAGCAGTGAATATACGGGCGGGGAAGAGACCCAGTACTTC,CASSEYTGGEETQYF,-,TRBJ2-5,TRBV25-1,-
TGTGCCAGCAGCGTAGGGGAAGGGAGGTATGGCTACACCTTC,CASSVGEGRYGYTF,-,TRBJ1-2,TRBV9,-
TGCGCCAGCAGCATGACTAGCGGGGCCCCGAAAGATACGCAGTATTTT,CASSMTSGAPKDTQYF,TRBD2,TRBJ2-3,TRBV5-1,-
TGCGCCAGCAGGCCGGTCTACCTCACAACTAATGAAAAACTGTTTTTT,CASRPVYLTTNEKLFF,-,TRBJ1-4,TRBV4-1,-
TGTGCCAGCAGATCGGACAGGGTTGGCGAGCAGTACTTC,CASRSDRVGEQYF,TRBD1,TRBJ2-7,TRBV5-6,-